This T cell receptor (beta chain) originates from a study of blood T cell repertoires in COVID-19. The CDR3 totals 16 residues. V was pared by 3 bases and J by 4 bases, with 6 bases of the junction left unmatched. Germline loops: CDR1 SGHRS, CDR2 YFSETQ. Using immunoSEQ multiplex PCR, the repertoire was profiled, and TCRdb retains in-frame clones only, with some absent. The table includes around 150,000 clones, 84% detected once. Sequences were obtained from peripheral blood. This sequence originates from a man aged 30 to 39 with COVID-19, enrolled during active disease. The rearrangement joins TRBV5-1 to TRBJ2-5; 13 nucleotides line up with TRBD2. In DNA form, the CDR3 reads TGCGCCAGCAGCTCAGGACTAGCGGGAGACGGAGAGACCCAGTACTTC. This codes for CASSSGLAGDGETQYF. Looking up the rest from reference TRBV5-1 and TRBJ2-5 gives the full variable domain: KAGVTQTPRYLIKTRGQQVTLSCSPISGHRSVSWYQQTPGQGLQFLFEYFSETQRNKGNFPGRFSGRQFSNSRSEMNVSTLELGDSALYLCASSSGLAGDGETQYFGPGTRLLVL.